The 21 T cell receptor beta chains below were found in one sample sequenced in a study of blood T cell repertoires in COVID-19. The protocol was immunoSEQ multiplex PCR, while the TCRdb copy is restricted to in-frame clones and leaves out a portion. This table holds about 43,000 clones, about 80% found once. The sequencing sample was made of peripheral blood. Receptor source: a woman aged 60-75 years with acute or convalescent COVID-19.

V gene TRBV5-5 combines with J gene TRBJ1-5; D gene unclear. V dropped 3 bases and J dropped 8 bases, with 21 bases sitting between them. CDR3 length: 16 amino acids. CDR1 is SGHKS and CDR2 is YYEKEE in the germline V gene (reference sequence). CDR3 DNA: TGTGCCAGCAGCTGGGAGGTTGACCTAGGGTTAGAGCCCCAGCATTTT. Amino acid sequence: CASSWEVDLGLEPQHF.

The chain employs TRBV11-2 and TRBJ1-1; D not resolved. CDR1 SGHAT and CDR2 FQNNGV come from the germline V gene. CDR3 length equals 15 residues. V was clipped by 3 bases and J by 5 bases, with 16 bases between them. CDR3: CASSFNFIRGTEAFF. Written as DNA, the CDR3 is TGTGCCAGCAGCTTTAACTTCATTCGGGGAACTGAAGCTTTCTTT.

The chain joins TRBV7-9 to TRBJ1-6, with 9 bases matching TRBD1. From germline, CDR1 is SEHNR and CDR2 FQNEAQ (reference sequence). V lost 5 bases to trimming and J lost 9 bases; unmatched junction nucleotides: 11. The CDR3 spans 16 residues. CDR3 in amino acids: CASSASVTGGFSPLHF. In nucleotides, the CDR3 is TGTGCCAGCAGCGCATCCGTTACAGGGGGCTTTTCACCCCTCCACTTT.

Only one count was recorded for this clone. V and J are TRBV19 and TRBJ2-6, with D hard to call. This CDR3 has 16 residues. V was trimmed by 3 bases and J by 0 bases, leaving 9 bases between them. The germline V gene has CDR1 LNHDA and CDR2 SQIVND (reference sequence). CDR3 region: CASSMAGFSGANVLTF. Written as DNA, the CDR3 is TGTGCCAGTAGTATGGCAGGCTTCTCTGGGGCCAACGTCCTGACTTTC.

The CDR3 DNA sequence: TGCGCCAGCAGCCCGATGACAGGGGGCCACTCCTACAATGAGCAGTTCTTC. This codes for CASSPMTGGHSYNEQFF. V and J are TRBV5-1 and TRBJ2-1; 10 nucleotides line up with TRBD1. Germline V gene sequence: CDR1 SGHRS, CDR2 YFSETQ. The CDR3 has 17 amino acids. V lost 4 bases to trimming and J lost 0 bases; unmatched junction nucleotides: 7.

This clone was seen only a few times. The chain couples TRBV6-5 to TRBJ1-1; no clear D gene. Germline-derived CDR1 and CDR2 are MNHEY and SVGAGI. The CDR3 totals 11 residues. The V end was cut by 10 bases, the J end by 5 bases, with 11 bases between. The CDR3 loop reads CATSRWTEAFF. In DNA form, the CDR3 reads TGTGCCACTTCGCGCTGGACTGAAGCTTTCTTT.

The V and J genes are TRBV5-1 and TRBJ2-3; 8 nucleotides match TRBD2. CDR1 is SGHRS, CDR2 YFSETQ, per germline. V dropped 0 bases and J dropped 2; count of bases not matched to a gene: 5. The length of the CDR3 is 16 residues. The CDR3 loop is CASSLGTSGNTDTQYF. CDR3 DNA sequence: TGCGCCAGCAGCTTGGGCACTAGCGGAAACACAGATACGCAGTATTTT.

This chain joins TRBV4-2 and TRBJ2-1, with 10 bases identical to TRBD2. Germline assignment: CDR1 LGHNA and CDR2 YNFKEQ. With 0 bases clipped from V and 5 bases from J, the junction kept 4 bases outside the gene matches. The length of the CDR3 is 16 residues. The CDR3 region has the DNA TGTGCCAGCAGCCAAGAAAGCGGGAGGGCCGACAATGAGCAGTTCTTC. It translates to CASSQESGRADNEQFF.

The J gene is TRBJ1-1, the V gene TRBV15; D remains unclear. Trimming cost V 2 bases and J 6 bases, with 7 bases left between them. CDR1 is LNHNV, CDR2 YYDKDF, per germline (reference sequence). The length of the CDR3 is 12 residues. CDR3 DNA: TGTGCCACCAGCAGAAACAGAGCTGAAGCTTTCTTT. It specifies CATSRNRAEAFF.

V gene TRBV5-1 combines with J gene TRBJ1-4; D ambiguous. CDR1 is SGHRS, CDR2 YFSETQ, per germline. The V end was cut by 3 bases, the J end by 7 bases, with 16 bases between. The CDR3 is 15 residues long. CDR3 residues: CASSSATRVGEKLFF. The CDR3, as DNA: TGCGCCAGCAGCTCCGCCACGAGGGTTGGTGAAAAACTGTTTTTT.

V and J are TRBV5-6 and TRBJ1-2, with 7 bases fitting TRBD1. From germline, CDR1 is SGHDT and CDR2 YYEEEE. The V segment lost 7 bases and the J segment 3 bases; nucleotides outside the gene matches: 12. CDR3 length: 15 residues. The CDR3 loop reads CASLLGSTGYYGYTF. CDR3 DNA sequence: TGTGCCAGCCTCTTGGGGTCGACAGGGTACTATGGCTACACCTTC.

This clone was found a few times. The chain carries TRBV5-1 and TRBJ1-4, with D unresolved. Germline CDR1 and CDR2: SGHRS and YFSETQ. This CDR3 spans 14 amino acids. V dropped 1 base and J dropped 8 bases, with 12 bases sitting between them. The CDR3 spells CASSLYGIGEKLFF. The CDR3 nucleotides are TGCGCCAGCAGCTTGTACGGAATCGGGGAAAAACTGTTTTTT.

The gene calls are TRBV7-9 and TRBJ1-2; D is undetermined. In germline, CDR1 is SEHNR, CDR2 FQNEAQ (reference sequence). Trimming removed 0 bases at V and 8 bases at J, with 13 bases between. The CDR3 extends over 14 amino acids. Here the CDR3 reads CASSLAVTGEGYTF. Here the CDR3 DNA reads TGTGCCAGCAGCTTAGCGGTCACCGGAGAGGGCTACACCTTC.

The chain is built from TRBV11-1 and TRBJ2-7, with 8 bases matching TRBD1. CDR1 SGHAT and CDR2 FQDESV come from the germline V gene (reference sequence). The ends lost 5 bases at V and 7 bases at J; junction bases unmatched: 7. The CDR3 loop spans 13 amino acids. CDR3 amino acids: CASSPRGLGEQYF. CDR3 in DNA: TGTGCCAGCAGCCCCAGGGGGCTGGGGGAGCAGTACTTC. The full variable domain, with the rest looked up from reference TRBV11-1 and TRBJ2-7, is EAEVAQSPRYKITEKSQAVAFWCDPISGHATLYWYRQILGQGPELLVQFQDESVVDDSQLPKDRFSAERLKGVDSTLKIQPAELGDSAMYLCASSPRGLGEQYFGPGTRLTVT.

The V call is TRBV10-3, the J call TRBJ2-7, with 10 bases aligning to TRBD1. The CDR3 has 13 amino acids. CDR1 is ENHRY, CDR2 SYGVKD, per germline. The junction had 5 bases not matched to a gene; V was cut back by 5 bases and J by 7 bases. Here the CDR3 reads CAISRQGAREQYF. The CDR3 bases are TGTGCCATCAGTAGACAGGGGGCTCGGGAGCAGTACTTC.

The genes are TRBV4-2 and TRBJ1-5, with 10 bases lining up with TRBD1. Germline V gene lookup returns CDR1 LGHNA and CDR2 YNFKEQ. V lost 6 bases, J lost 2 bases, and 10 bases stayed unmatched. The CDR3 contains 17 residues. The CDR3, as DNA: TGTGCCAGCAGTCCCAACCCCGGGACAGGGGGCAATCAGCCCCAGCATTTT. This codes for CASSPNPGTGGNQPQHF.

This clone came up a few times. V and J are TRBV28 and TRBJ1-1; D ambiguous. The CDR3 extends over 16 amino acids. The ends were cut back, 3 bases at V and 6 bases at J, with 20 bases in the middle. Germline V gene lookup returns CDR1 MDHEN and CDR2 SYDVKM. The CDR3: CASSFIATRRLPEAFF. The CDR3 nucleotides are TGTGCCAGCAGTTTCATCGCTACCCGTCGGTTACCTGAAGCTTTCTTT.

The chain recombines TRBV3-1 (or the pseudogene TRBV3-2) with TRBJ1-2; D call uncertain. V gave up 6 bases and J gave up 2 bases, with 13 bases separating them. CDR1 is LGHDT, CDR2 YNNKEL, per germline (reference sequence). CDR3 length: 14 residues. The CDR3 bases are TGTGCCAGCAGACCCTTGGGCAGCAACTATGGCTACACCTTC. It is translated as CASRPLGSNYGYTF.

This chain joins TRBV2 and TRBJ1-4, with D perhaps TRBD1 (6 bases). Germline V lookup: CDR1 SNHLY, CDR2 FYNNEI. The ends were cut back, 4 bases at V and 8 bases at J, with 11 bases in the middle. This CDR3 region has 13 residues. The chain's CDR3 is CASSGGQEEKLFF. In DNA, the CDR3 is TGTGCCAGCAGTGGGGGGCAGGAGGAAAAACTGTTTTTT. Based on the CDR3 plus reference TRBV2 and TRBJ1-4, the full variable domain is EPEVTQTPSHQVTQMGQEVILRCVPISNHLYFYWYRQILGQKVEFLVSFYNNEISEKSEIFDDQFSVERPDGSNFTLKIRSTKLEDSAMYFCASSGGQEEKLFFGSGTQLSVL.

The chain couples TRBV3-1 (or the pseudogene TRBV3-2) to TRBJ2-5; a possible D gene is TRBD2 (6 bases). CDR3 length equals 14 residues. The V and J ends lost 4 bases and 4 bases respectively, with 13 bases between them. Per germline, CDR1 LGHDT and CDR2 YNNKEL (reference sequence). In DNA, the CDR3 is TGTGCCAGCAGCCTATTACTAGCTCCAGAGACCCAGTACTTC. Protein sequence: CASSLLLAPETQYF.

The chain joins TRBV18 to TRBJ2-1; TRBD1 matches 9 bases. CDR1 is KGHSH and CDR2 is LQKENI in the germline V gene. The V segment lost 7 bases and the J segment 3 bases; nucleotides outside the gene matches: 4. This CDR3 has 14 amino acids. The CDR3 protein is CASYPTGGYNEQFF. The CDR3 DNA follows: TGTGCCAGCTACCCGACAGGGGGCTACAATGAGCAGTTCTTC. The whole variable domain, filled in from reference TRBV18 and TRBJ2-1, reads NAGVMQNPRHLVRRRGQEARLRCSPMKGHSHVYWYRQLPEEGLKFMVYLQKENIIDESGMPKERFSAEFPKEGPSILRIQQVVRGDSAAYFCASYPTGGYNEQFFGPGTRLTVL.